This T cell receptor (beta chain) was found in a study of T cell changes during pregnancy in multiple sclerosis. V was shortened by 6 bases and J by 2 bases, with 16 bases between the two germline ends. The CDR3 sequence is 15 residues long. Germline lookup yields CDR1 MNHEY and CDR2 SMNVEV (reference sequence). Some clones are missing from TCRdb's copy, which holds only in-frame ones; the method was immunoSEQ multiplex PCR. The data contain around 66,000 clones, 91% of them singletons. This receptor was identified in a female donor in good health, enrolled as a control in a pregnancy study. The V call is TRBV27, the J call TRBJ1-2; D gene uncertain. Sequenced here: peripheral blood, sampled in the third trimester of pregnancy. Here the CDR3 reads CASSLTRGYNYGYTF. The CDR3 DNA follows: TGTGCCAGCAGCCTTACCCGAGGTTACAACTATGGCTACACCTTC.